Shown below are 30 T cell receptor beta chains from a single sample sequenced in a study of T cell responses to AZD1222 COVID-19 vaccine. Sequenced by immunoSEQ multiplex PCR; TCRdb stores in-frame clones only, minus some. The profile shows approximately 210,000 clones, about 94% of them singletons. Here the sequenced sample was peripheral blood, taken 28 days after the second dose of the MenACWY control vaccine. These receptors all stem from an adult who received the MenACWY meningococcal vaccine as a control.

This chain links TRBV12-3 or TRBV12-4 with TRBJ2-2; D remains ambiguous. The V gene lost 5 bases and the J gene lost 5 bases, with 9 bases spanning the gap. The CDR3 has 13 residues. CDR3 residues: CASSPDPTGELFF. CDR3 DNA: TGTGCCAGCAGTCCCGACCCTACCGGGGAGCTGTTTTTT.

In its sample, this clone was seen a few times. The chain recombines TRBV30 with TRBJ2-7; 8 bases map to TRBD2. This CDR3 contains 13 residues. V trimming: 6 bases; J trimming: 6 bases; junction bases outside the gene matches: 10. Germline CDR1 is GTSNPN and CDR2 is SVGIG (reference sequence). The CDR3 DNA reads as TGTGCCTGTAAATTCCGACGGGGGGGCGAGCAGTACTTC. It specifies CACKFRRGGEQYF.

The chain has TRBV7-2 and TRBJ1-2; 8 bases are shared with TRBD1. Germline CDR1 SGHTA, CDR2 FQGNSA. CDR3 length equals 15 residues. Unmatched junction bases numbered 7, after V lost 3 bases and J lost 4 bases. DNA of the CDR3: TGTGCCAGCAGCTTGAGCAGGGGGCTTGGCTATGGCTACACCTTC. Its translation: CASSLSRGLGYGYTF.

The gene calls are TRBV6-5 and TRBJ1-1; maybe TRBD1 (5 bases). Between the trimmed V and J ends, which lost 4 bases and 1 base, there was a span of 10 bases. Germline CDR1 reads MNHEY; CDR2 reads SVGAGI. There are 14 residues in the CDR3. The CDR3 reads CASSSYQGNTEAFF. The CDR3 DNA sequence: TGTGCCAGCAGTTCCTACCAGGGGAACACTGAAGCTTTCTTT.

V gene TRBV24-1 combines with J gene TRBJ2-1; no clear D. The CDR3 runs 11 residues. Between the trimmed V and J ends, which lost 9 bases and 10 bases, there was a span of 12 bases. In germline, CDR1 is KGHDR, CDR2 SFDVKD. CDR3 loop: CATRDGLEQFF. For the CDR3, the DNA is TGTGCCACCCGAGACGGTCTGGAGCAGTTCTTC.

The chain uses TRBV19 and TRBJ2-2; a weak D match, TRBD2 (6 bases). The CDR3 has 16 residues. Deletions cut 2 bases from V and 0 bases from J, with 10 bases between. Looked up from germline, CDR1 is LNHDA and CDR2 is SQIVND (reference sequence). The CDR3 is CASSISGGANTGELFF. The CDR3 bases are TGTGCCAGTAGTATAAGTGGCGGGGCGAACACCGGGGAGCTGTTTTTT.

The CDR3 region has the DNA TGTGCCAGCAGTCGATACACGAACACTGAAGCTTTCTTT. Translating gives CASSRYTNTEAFF. The gene calls are TRBV28 and TRBJ1-1; no firm D call. Germline-derived CDR1 and CDR2 are MDHEN and SYDVKM. V lost 5 bases and J 1 base, leaving 8 bases between the germline ends. The CDR3 length is 13 residues.

This clone was counted a few times. The chain uses TRBV4-2 and TRBJ1-3; D is uncertain. The CDR3 consists of 19 residues. CDR1 is LGHNA and CDR2 is YNFKEQ in the germline V gene. Trimming cost V 1 base and J 0 bases, with 19 bases left between them. The CDR3 DNA sequence: TGTGCCAGCAGCCAAGTCCCCCAACCGCCTTTTTTCTCTGGAAACACCATATATTTT. It encodes CASSQVPQPPFFSGNTIYF.

The V and J genes are TRBV14 and TRBJ1-1; D may be TRBD1 (5 bases). This CDR3 has 15 amino acids. Germline values: CDR1 SGHDN, CDR2 FVKESK. Trimming stripped 5 bases from V and 0 bases from J, with 13 bases between. The CDR3 bases are TGTGCCAGCAGCTCCCGGGACCTAATGAACACTGAAGCTTTCTTT. This sequence encodes CASSSRDLMNTEAFF.

V and J are TRBV7-2 and TRBJ2-7; TRBD1 matches at 9 bases. Trimming took 1 base from V and 2 from J; bases not matched to a gene: 9. CDR1 is SGHTA and CDR2 is FQGNSA in the germline V gene. CDR3 length: 17 amino acids. The CDR3 reads CASSLELGQGLAYEQYF. CDR3 DNA sequence: TGTGCCAGCAGCTTAGAGTTAGGACAGGGGCTCGCCTACGAGCAGTACTTC.

The rearrangement links TRBV28 to TRBJ2-3; 7 positions match TRBD2. Germline V CDR1 and CDR2: MDHEN, SYDVKM. The J segment lost 1 base and the V segment lost 6 bases, leaving 16 bases of the junction unmatched. The length of the CDR3 is 18 residues. The CDR3: CASSLGGYYDLGTDTQYF. The CDR3 DNA follows: TGTGCCAGCAGCTTGGGGGGGTACTATGATCTGGGCACAGATACGCAGTATTTT. Looking up the rest from reference TRBV28 and TRBJ2-3 gives the full variable domain: DVKVTQSSRYLVKRTGEKVFLECVQDMDHENMFWYRQDPGLGLRLIYFSYDVKMKEKGDIPEGYSVSREKKERFSLILESASTNQTSMYLCASSLGGYYDLGTDTQYFGPGTRLTVL.

The chain couples TRBV3-1 (or the pseudogene TRBV3-2) to TRBJ2-5; tentatively, D is TRBD1 (5 bases). Trimming pared 2 bases from V and 2 bases from J, leaving 15 bases between. CDR1 and CDR2 from the germline V gene are LGHDT and YNNKEL (reference sequence). The CDR3 loop spans 16 amino acids. CDR3 sequence reads: CASSQPFSGSQETQYF. The CDR3 DNA follows: TGTGCCAGCAGCCAACCTTTCTCAGGGTCTCAAGAGACCCAGTACTTC.

The gene calls are TRBV6-2 or TRBV6-3 and TRBJ1-2, with 7 bases aligning to TRBD1. The germline V gene has CDR1 MNHEY and CDR2 SVGEGT. The CDR3 sequence is 15 residues long. J lost 6 bases, V lost 2 bases, and 9 bases had no gene match. The CDR3 DNA sequence: TGTGCCAGCAGTTACCCTACCGACAGGGAGCATGGCTACACCTTC. Translated, it gives CASSYPTDREHGYTF.

J is TRBJ2-4 and V is TRBV21-1; TRBD2, the table's D call, lacks a check against the DNA. TRBV21-1 counts as a pseudogene. This CDR3 is 12 amino acids long. This CDR3 is CANPDWSDIQYF. CDR3 nucleotides: TGTGCCAACCCCGACTGGTCCGACATTCAGTACTTC.

This clone came up a few times. The chain employs TRBV27 and TRBJ2-7; a possible D gene is TRBD1 (6 bases). This CDR3 has 13 residues. Germline loops: CDR1 MNHEY, CDR2 SMNVEV (reference sequence). The germline V and J ends were trimmed by 3 bases and 5 bases, with 11 bases remaining between them. The DNA for the CDR3 is TGTGCCAGCAGTTTGTCAGGGGCGGACGAGCAGTACTTC. Its protein is CASSLSGADEQYF.

This sequence joins TRBV5-1 and TRBJ1-5; no definite D call. CDR3 length: 13 amino acids. The V end lost 0 bases, the J end lost 4 bases, and 5 bases lay between the germline ends. Germline V gives CDR1 SGHRS, CDR2 YFSETQ. The chain's CDR3 is CASSLGLNQPQHF. DNA of the CDR3: TGCGCCAGCAGCTTGGGGCTTAATCAGCCCCAGCATTTT.

This clone was recorded once. The V call is TRBV2, the J call TRBJ2-7, with 11 bases identical to TRBD1. This CDR3 region has 13 residues. V gave up 7 bases and J gave up 3 bases; unmatched junction bases: 2. The germline V gene has CDR1 SNHLY and CDR2 FYNNEI. The CDR3 DNA follows: TGTGCCAGCAAGGGGACAGGGGGCTACGAGCAGTACTTC. As protein: CASKGTGGYEQYF.

J is TRBJ1-2 and V is TRBV30, with D unclear. Per the germline V gene, CDR1 is GTSNPN and CDR2 is SVGIG (reference sequence). Trimming took 1 base from V and 7 from J, leaving 16 bases between them. The CDR3 spans 14 residues. CDR3 loop: CAWSEGLGVGGYTF. DNA for the CDR3: TGTGCCTGGAGTGAGGGCCTGGGTGTTGGTGGCTACACCTTC.

CDR3 region: CASSETGTGYGYTF. The CDR3 nucleotides read TGTGCCAGCAGTGAGACAGGTACTGGCTATGGCTACACCTTC. The chain uses TRBV25-1 and TRBJ1-2, with a possible D match to TRBD1 (6 bases). V lost 3 bases, J lost 4 bases, and 12 bases lay in between. The germline V gene encodes CDR1 MGHDK and CDR2 SYGVNS. This CDR3 region has 14 residues.

CDR3 DNA: TGTGCCAGCAGCTGGACGGTCTACAATGAGCAGTTCTTC. Amino acids: CASSWTVYNEQFF. The V call is TRBV5-4, the J call TRBJ2-1; D unclear. V was trimmed by 3 bases and J by 3 bases, leaving 7 bases between them. Germline V gene data show CDR1 as SGHNT and CDR2 as YYREEE (reference sequence). This CDR3 comprises 13 residues.

The chain combines TRBV13 with TRBJ2-7; 7 nucleotides match TRBD1. From germline, CDR1 is PRHDT and CDR2 FYEKMQ (reference sequence). The V and J ends lost 5 bases and 4 bases, in that order; junction bases with no gene match: 8. This CDR3 has 14 amino acids. CDR3 in amino acids: CASSTGQRIYEQYF. Here the CDR3 DNA reads TGTGCCAGCAGCACGGGACAGAGAATTTACGAGCAGTACTTC.

This sequence joins TRBV7-9 and TRBJ1-1; D not certain. The V end lost 8 bases, the J end lost 1 base, and 8 bases lay between the germline ends. Germline V gene data show CDR1 as SEHNR and CDR2 as FQNEAQ (reference sequence). The CDR3 totals 12 residues. CDR3 loop: CASGSKNTEAFF. DNA for the CDR3: TGTGCCAGCGGCTCCAAGAACACTGAAGCTTTCTTT.

This clone showed up just once. The chain joins TRBV5-4 to TRBJ2-6, with 11 bases fitting TRBD2. This CDR3 comprises 17 residues. Trimming took 7 bases from V and 2 from J; bases not matched to a gene: 8. Germline CDR1 is SGHNT and CDR2 is YYREEE (reference sequence). DNA of the CDR3: TGTGCCAGCGAACTTAGCGGGAGGGTAACTGGGGCCAACGTCCTGACTTTC. Translating it yields CASELSGRVTGANVLTF.

This clone occurred once. This chain uses TRBV5-1 with TRBJ1-4; TRBD1 agrees at 7 bases. The CDR3 is made up of 14 amino acids. V was clipped by 0 bases and J by 8 bases; unmatched bases: 4. Germline loops: CDR1 SGHRS, CDR2 YFSETQ. This chain's CDR3 is CASSLGQGEEKLFF. In DNA form, the CDR3 reads TGCGCCAGCAGCTTGGGACAGGGCGAAGAAAAACTGTTTTTT.

This sequence joins TRBV28 and TRBJ1-2, with D unclear. V was pared by 3 bases and J by 4 bases, with 15 bases between. The CDR3 is 15 amino acids. In germline, CDR1 is MDHEN, CDR2 SYDVKM. This CDR3 is CASSFYSAVGYGYTF. DNA of the CDR3: TGTGCCAGCAGTTTTTATTCGGCTGTTGGCTATGGCTACACCTTC.

This clone was seen more than once but under ten times. V gene TRBV30 combines with J gene TRBJ1-2, with D perhaps TRBD1 (5 bases). V shed 4 bases and J shed 6 bases, with 12 bases lying between them. This CDR3 is built from 12 residues. Germline V CDR1 and CDR2: GTSNPN, SVGIG (reference sequence). CDR3 sequence: CAWTQGSHGYTF. CDR3 nucleotide sequence: TGTGCCTGGACCCAGGGCTCTCATGGCTACACCTTC.

The chain is built from TRBV24-1 and TRBJ1-1; D uncertain. The ends were cut back, 1 base at V and 1 base at J, with 3 bases in the middle. This CDR3 has 13 residues. Germline V gene sequence: CDR1 KGHDR, CDR2 SFDVKD. CDR3 region: CATSDFENTEAFF. The CDR3 DNA reads TGTGCCACCAGTGATTTTGAGAACACTGAAGCTTTCTTT.

This chain uses TRBV18 with TRBJ1-1; 7 bases fit TRBD1. Germline lookup yields CDR1 KGHSH and CDR2 LQKENI. Trimming cost V 6 bases and J 4 bases; bases outside gene matches: 5. The CDR3 runs 13 residues. The CDR3 region is CASSPTGLTEAFF. CDR3 nucleotide sequence: TGTGCCAGCTCTCCGACAGGGCTCACTGAAGCTTTCTTT.

The rearrangement joins TRBV9 to TRBJ2-3; D is undetermined. This CDR3 is 15 amino acids long. V was trimmed by 4 bases and J by 4 bases, leaving 16 bases between them. Per germline, CDR1 SGDLS and CDR2 YYNGEE. The CDR3 is CASSTQTGFADTQYF. CDR3 nucleotides: TGTGCCAGCAGCACCCAGACTGGATTCGCAGATACGCAGTATTTT.

V is TRBV6-2 or TRBV6-3 and J is TRBJ1-5; TRBD1 agrees at 8 bases. Germline CDR1 and CDR2: MNHEY and SVGEGT. The CDR3 loop spans 16 amino acids. The trim removed 5 bases at V and 7 bases at J, leaving 13 bases unmatched. This chain's CDR3 is CASSNTGQGGRQPQHF. In DNA, the CDR3 is TGTGCCAGCAGTAATACCGGACAGGGCGGGAGGCAGCCCCAGCATTTT.